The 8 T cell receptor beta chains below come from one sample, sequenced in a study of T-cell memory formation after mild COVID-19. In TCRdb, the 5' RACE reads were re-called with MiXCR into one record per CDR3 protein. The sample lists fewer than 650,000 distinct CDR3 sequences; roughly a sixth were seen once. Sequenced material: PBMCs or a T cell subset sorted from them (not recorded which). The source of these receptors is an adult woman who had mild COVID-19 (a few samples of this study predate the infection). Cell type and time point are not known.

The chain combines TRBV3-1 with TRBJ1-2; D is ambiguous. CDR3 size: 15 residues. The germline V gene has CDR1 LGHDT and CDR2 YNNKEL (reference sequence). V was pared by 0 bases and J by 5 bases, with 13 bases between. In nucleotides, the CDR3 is TGTGCCAGCAGCCAAGATTCAGGAGAGAAATATGGCTACACCTTC. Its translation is CASSQDSGEKYGYTF.

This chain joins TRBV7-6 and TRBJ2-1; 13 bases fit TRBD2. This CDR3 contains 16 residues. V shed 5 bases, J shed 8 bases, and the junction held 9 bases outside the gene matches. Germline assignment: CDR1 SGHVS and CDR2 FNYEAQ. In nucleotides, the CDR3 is TGTGCCAGCAGCAAATCGGGACTAGCGGGACGGGATGAGCAGTTCTTC. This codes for CASSKSGLAGRDEQFF.

CDR3 in DNA: TGCAGCGTGGACGGGACAGACGGACGACGGGGTGATGAAGCTTTCTTT. Its translation is CSVDGTDGRRGDEAFF. This chain links TRBV29-1 with TRBJ1-1; TRBD1 aligns across 7 bases. The CDR3 extends over 16 amino acids. The V gene end was trimmed by 6 bases and the J gene end by 7 bases; junction bases not matched to a gene: 20. CDR1 is SQVTM, CDR2 ANQGSEA, per germline.

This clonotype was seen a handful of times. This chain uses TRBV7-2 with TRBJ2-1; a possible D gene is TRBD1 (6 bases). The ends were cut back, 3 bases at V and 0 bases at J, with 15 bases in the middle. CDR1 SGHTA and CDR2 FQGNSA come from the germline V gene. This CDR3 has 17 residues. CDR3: CASSFRGGESSYNEQFF. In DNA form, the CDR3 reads TGTGCCAGCAGCTTCCGAGGGGGAGAGTCCTCCTACAATGAGCAGTTCTTC.

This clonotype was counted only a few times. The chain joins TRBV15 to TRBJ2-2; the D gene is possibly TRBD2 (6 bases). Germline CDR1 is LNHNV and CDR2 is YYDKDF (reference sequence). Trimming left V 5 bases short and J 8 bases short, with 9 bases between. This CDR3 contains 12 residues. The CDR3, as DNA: TGTGCCACCAGCTTGGGGGGAGGGGAGCTGTTTTTT. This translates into CATSLGGGELFF.

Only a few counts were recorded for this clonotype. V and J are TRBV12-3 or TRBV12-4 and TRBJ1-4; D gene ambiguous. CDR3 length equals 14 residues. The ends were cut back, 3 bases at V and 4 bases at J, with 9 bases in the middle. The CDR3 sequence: CASSLRLINEKLFF. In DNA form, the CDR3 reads TGTGCCAGCAGTTTGAGGCTAATTAATGAAAAACTGTTTTTT.

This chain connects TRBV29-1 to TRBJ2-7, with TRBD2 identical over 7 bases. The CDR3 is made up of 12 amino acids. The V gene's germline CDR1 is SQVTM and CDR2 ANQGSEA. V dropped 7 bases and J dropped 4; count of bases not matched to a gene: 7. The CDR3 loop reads CSAISGVYEQYF. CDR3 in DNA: TGCAGCGCTATCAGCGGGGTATACGAGCAGTACTTC.

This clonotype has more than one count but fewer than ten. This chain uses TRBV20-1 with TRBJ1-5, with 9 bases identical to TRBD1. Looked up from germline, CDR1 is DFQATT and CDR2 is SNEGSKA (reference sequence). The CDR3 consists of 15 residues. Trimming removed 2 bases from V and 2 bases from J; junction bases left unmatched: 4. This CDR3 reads CSARPTGGGNQPQHF. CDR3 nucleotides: TGCAGTGCTAGACCTACAGGGGGCGGCAATCAGCCCCAGCATTTT.